This T cell receptor (beta chain) emerged from a study of blood T cells in healthy people across ages. This clonotype has just a few counts. The junction and the germline gene differ at one end; a read error may be behind it. A second PCR, run for roughly 7 to 12 cycles, used a sample-barcoded 5' primer plus a J-beta primer mix. TCRdb redid the calling of the 5' RACE reads with MiXCR, one entry per CDR3 protein. The sample contains more than 1,000,000 distinct CDR3 sequences, almost 25% of which appear only once. The same sample was also used in a study of T cells of mothers and their children. From that study: A few healthy Caucasian mothers, along with their six children, were the donors. Overlap measured in related mother-child pairs was slightly, non-significantly higher than in unrelated pairs.

Sequencing input: blood. This receptor was taken from a girl aged 2 to 9 in good health.

This chain's CDR3 is CASSRGARNEQSF. In DNA form, the CDR3 reads TGTGCCAGCAGTAGGGGGGCGCGGAATGAGCAGTCCTTC. The chain carries TRBV12-3 or TRBV12-4 and TRBJ2-1, with D possibly called TRBD1 or TRBD2 (6 bases each). The CDR3 covers 13 residues.